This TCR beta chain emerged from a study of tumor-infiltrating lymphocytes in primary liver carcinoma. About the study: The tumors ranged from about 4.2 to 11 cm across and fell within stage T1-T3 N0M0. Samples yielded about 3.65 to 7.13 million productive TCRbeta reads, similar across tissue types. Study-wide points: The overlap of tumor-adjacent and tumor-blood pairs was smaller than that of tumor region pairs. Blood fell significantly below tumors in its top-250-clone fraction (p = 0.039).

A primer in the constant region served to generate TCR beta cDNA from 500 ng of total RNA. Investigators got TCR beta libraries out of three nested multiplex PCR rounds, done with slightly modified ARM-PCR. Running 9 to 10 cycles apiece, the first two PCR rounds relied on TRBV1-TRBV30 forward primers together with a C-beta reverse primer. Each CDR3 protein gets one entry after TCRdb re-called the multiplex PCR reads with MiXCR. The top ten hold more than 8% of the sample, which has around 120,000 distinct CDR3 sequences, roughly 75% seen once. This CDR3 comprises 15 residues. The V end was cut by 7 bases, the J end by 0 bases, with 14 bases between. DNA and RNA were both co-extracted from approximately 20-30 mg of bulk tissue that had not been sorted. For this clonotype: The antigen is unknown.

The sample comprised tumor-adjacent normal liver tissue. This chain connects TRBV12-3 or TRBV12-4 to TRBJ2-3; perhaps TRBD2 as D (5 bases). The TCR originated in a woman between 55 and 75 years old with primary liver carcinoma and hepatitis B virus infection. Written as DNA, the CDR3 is TGTGCCAGCACCCTTGAGGGAACTAGCACAGATACGCAGTATTTT. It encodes CASTLEGTSTDTQYF.